The clone carrying this TCR beta chain has at least ten counts. All patients were untreated before thyroid surgery. Germline V gives CDR1 MRHNA, CDR2 SNTAGT. The length of the CDR3 is 15 residues. V was pared by 6 bases and J by 0 bases, with 12 bases between. This specimen comes from a study of metastatic and nonmetastatic thyroid tumors. TCRdb re-analyzed the PCR reads using MiXCR. The sample lists more than 85,000 clones, around 9.2% occurring once. The chain is built from TRBV6-4 and TRBJ1-5; D is uncertain. This clonotype originated in a female donor with papillary thyroid cancer or a benign thyroid nodule (not recorded which). Some clones in this sample may be carry-over from other donors' samples. The sequencing input was blood. The CDR3 bases are TGTGCCAGCAGCCGAGGTAACTATAGCAATCAGCCCCAGCATTTT. It specifies CASSRGNYSNQPQHF.